These 31 T cell receptor beta chains originate from one sample sequenced in a study of T cell therapy after organ transplantation. Antigens for these TCRs are unknown. The assay was immunoSEQ multiplex PCR, and TCRdb's table has in-frame clones only and misses some. Here the sample spans about 48,000 clones, about 95% being singletons. The sample in question was CD8+ T cells from blood, obtained before autologous CMV-specific T cell therapy. These receptors were collected from a human patient who had received a solid organ transplant and had CMV disease.

The chain joins TRBV11-2 to TRBJ2-6; 9 bases map to TRBD1. The CDR3 has 19 amino acids. Germline V gene lookup returns CDR1 SGHAT and CDR2 FQNNGV. The V gene end was trimmed by 1 base and the J gene end by 0 bases; junction bases not matched to a gene: 7. The CDR3 nucleotides read TGTGCCAGCAGCTTAGTTGCTGGACAGGGGAGCTCTGGGGCCAACGTCCTGACTTTC. This encodes CASSLVAGQGSSGANVLTF.

This sequence joins TRBV7-3 and TRBJ1-1, with TRBD1 as a possible D gene (5 bases). The germline V gene encodes CDR1 SGHTA and CDR2 FQGTGA. The CDR3 has 17 residues. The ends were cut back, 5 bases at V and 0 bases at J, with 19 bases in the middle. CDR3 region: CASSPIGLGTVNTEAFF. In DNA form, the CDR3 reads TGTGCCAGCAGCCCCATCGGTTTGGGGACGGTGAACACTGAAGCTTTCTTT.

The V gene is TRBV4-2, the J gene TRBJ2-1, with 8 bases matching TRBD1. Germline lookup yields CDR1 LGHNA and CDR2 YNFKEQ. The length of the CDR3 is 16 residues. V shed 4 bases and J 6 bases; nucleotides not matched to a gene: 11. CDR3 region: CASSPPPGGVGNEQFF. CDR3 nucleotides: TGTGCCAGCAGCCCCCCCCCAGGGGGCGTAGGCAATGAGCAGTTCTTC.

This rearrangement joins TRBV5-6 to TRBJ1-1; D is undetermined. The CDR3 has 12 residues. V dropped 1 base and J dropped 5 bases, with 6 bases sitting between them. CDR1 and CDR2 from the germline V gene are SGHDT and YYEEEE. Here the CDR3 DNA reads TGTGCCAGCAGCTTGATTGGGACTGAAGCTTTCTTT. Protein: CASSLIGTEAFF.

The J gene is TRBJ1-5, the V gene TRBV15, with D unresolved. The length of the CDR3 is 16 residues. The V end was cut by 1 base, the J end by 4 bases, with 14 bases between. The germline CDR1 and CDR2 sequences are LNHNV and YYDKDF (reference sequence). CDR3 amino acids: CATSRVGSFGNQPQHF. As DNA, the CDR3 is TGTGCCACCAGCAGAGTCGGGAGTTTCGGAAATCAGCCCCAGCATTTT.

CDR3 residues: CARTKDSSGNTIYF. CDR3 coding DNA: TGTGCCAGAACAAAGGACAGCTCTGGAAACACCATATATTTT. This chain connects TRBV6-4 to TRBJ1-3; perhaps TRBD1 as D (6 bases). CDR3 length equals 14 residues. Germline CDR1 MRHNA, CDR2 SNTAGT. Trimming took 9 bases from V and 0 from J, leaving 12 bases between them.

The V gene is TRBV5-1, the J gene TRBJ2-5; D may be TRBD2 (5 bases). In germline, CDR1 is SGHRS, CDR2 YFSETQ. Between the trimmed V and J ends, which lost 3 bases and 4 bases, there was a span of 10 bases. This CDR3 has 13 residues. CDR3 residues: CASSWETTETQYF. As DNA, the CDR3 is TGCGCCAGCAGCTGGGAGACGACAGAGACCCAGTACTTC.

The chain has TRBV7-8 and TRBJ2-7; 9 bases are shared with TRBD1. J was trimmed by 6 bases and V by 2 bases; bases with no gene match: 14. Germline assignment: CDR1 SGHVS and CDR2 FQNEAQ. The CDR3 contains 17 residues. In DNA, the CDR3 is TGTGCCAGCAGCTTACCAGGGGACAGGGCTAGCACTCGCGAGCAGTACTTC. Encoded protein: CASSLPGDRASTREQYF.

The table lists this clone with a count of one. This rearrangement joins TRBV5-5 to TRBJ2-4; D not certain. CDR3 size: 14 residues. With 4 bases removed from V and 3 bases from J, the gap between germline ends came to 11 bases. Germline values: CDR1 SGHKS, CDR2 YYEKEE (reference sequence). The CDR3 here is CASSTTRRKNIQYF. CDR3 in DNA: TGTGCCAGCAGCACCACCCGGCGCAAAAACATTCAGTACTTC.

The rearrangement links TRBV29-1 to TRBJ2-4; TRBD1 is a possible D gene (5 bases). The V gene's germline CDR1 is SQVTM and CDR2 ANQGSEA. Between the trimmed V and J ends, which lost 1 base and 7 bases, there was a span of 11 bases. The CDR3 is made up of 13 amino acids. The DNA of the CDR3 is TGCAGCGTTGAAGGGGGCGTATTGAACATTCAGTACTTC. Its protein product is CSVEGGVLNIQYF.

The rearrangement uses TRBV6-5 and TRBJ1-3, with D maybe TRBD1 (5 bases). Germline values: CDR1 MNHEY, CDR2 SVGAGI. The CDR3 spans 14 residues. V gave up 6 bases and J gave up 1 base, with 10 bases separating them. The CDR3 sequence: CASSSGGSGNTIYF. CDR3 sequence (DNA): TGTGCCAGCAGCAGTGGGGGGTCTGGAAACACCATATATTTT.

This chain's CDR3 is CASSRKGPMNTEAFF. The CDR3 DNA follows: TGCGCCAGCAGCAGAAAGGGACCGATGAACACTGAAGCTTTCTTT. The rearrangement uses TRBV5-1 and TRBJ1-1, with a weak D call TRBD1 (5 bases). Germline CDR1 and CDR2: SGHRS and YFSETQ. The CDR3 extends over 15 amino acids. V was shortened by 4 bases and J by 0 bases, with 13 bases between the two germline ends.

The rearrangement joins TRBV4-1 to TRBJ2-7; D unclear. The V and J ends lost 1 base and 3 bases respectively, with 10 bases between them. CDR1 MGHRA and CDR2 YSYEKL come from the germline V gene. This CDR3 contains 14 residues. This CDR3 is CASSQGQLYYEQYF. CDR3 nucleotide sequence: TGCGCCAGCAGCCAAGGTCAGCTGTACTACGAGCAGTACTTC.

The chain has TRBV7-2 and TRBJ2-2; 9 bases align to TRBD2. The CDR3 is 19 residues long. J lost 6 bases, V lost 4 bases, and 18 bases had no gene match. Germline CDR1 SGHTA, CDR2 FQGNSA. The CDR3 protein is CASSYGVAGAPESPGELFF. The CDR3, as DNA: TGTGCCAGCAGCTACGGGGTAGCGGGGGCCCCAGAGAGTCCCGGGGAGCTGTTTTTT.

The rearrangement joins TRBV5-6 to TRBJ1-2; TRBD1 might be the D (5 bases). The ends were cut back, 0 bases at V and 8 bases at J, with 17 bases in the middle. CDR3 length: 15 amino acids. Germline CDR1 SGHDT, CDR2 YYEEEE. The CDR3 protein is CASSLEVGGLDGYTF. CDR3 coding DNA: TGTGCCAGCAGCTTGGAGGTGGGGGGACTGGACGGCTACACCTTC.

V and J are TRBV9 and TRBJ2-7, with D possibly TRBD2 on 6 matching bases. Looked up from germline, CDR1 is SGDLS and CDR2 is YYNGEE. The CDR3 sequence is 15 residues long. V shed 4 bases and J shed 4 bases, with 18 bases lying between them. This CDR3 reads CASSPSSGDRYEQYF. CDR3 in DNA: TGTGCCAGCAGCCCCTCATCGGGGGATAGGTACGAGCAGTACTTC. The full variable domain, its missing parts supplied by reference TRBV9 and TRBJ2-7, is DSGVTQTPKHLITATGQRVTLRCSPRSGDLSVYWYQQSLDQGLQFLIQYYNGEERAKGNILERFSAQQFPDLHSELNLSSLELGDSALYFCASSPSSGDRYEQYFGPGTRLTVT.

The chain is built from TRBV4-1 and TRBJ2-1; tentative D call: TRBD2 (6 bases). Trimming removed 4 bases at V and 9 bases at J, with 10 bases between. CDR1 and CDR2 from the germline V gene are MGHRA and YSYEKL. This CDR3 spans 12 amino acids. Here the CDR3 DNA reads TGCGCCAGCAGCCCGCCTAGCGCTGAGCAGTTCTTC. It codes for CASSPPSAEQFF.

There are a few counts of this clone. V is TRBV5-4 and J is TRBJ2-6, with D perhaps TRBD1 or TRBD2 (5 bases each). Deletions cut 0 bases from V and 2 bases from J, with 18 bases between. The CDR3 length is 19 residues. Germline V lookup: CDR1 SGHNT, CDR2 YYREEE (reference sequence). CDR3 region: CASSLGSGSHYAGANVLTF. CDR3 sequence (DNA): TGTGCCAGCAGCTTGGGTTCAGGGAGCCACTACGCTGGGGCCAACGTCCTGACTTTC.

The rearrangement uses TRBV9 and TRBJ2-5; D may match TRBD1 or TRBD2 (5 bases each). The CDR3 loop spans 16 amino acids. Germline CDR1 and CDR2: SGDLS and YYNGEE. Between the trimmed V and J ends, which lost 4 bases and 2 bases, there was a span of 18 bases. Here the CDR3 reads CASSSGTGGNQETQYF. CDR3 nucleotide sequence: TGTGCCAGCAGCTCGGGAACAGGCGGAAATCAAGAGACCCAGTACTTC.

This clone was seen a handful of times. CDR3: CASSPRQGFSGNTIYF. DNA for the CDR3: TGTGCCAGTAGCCCTCGACAGGGTTTCTCTGGAAACACCATATATTTT. The V and J genes are TRBV19 and TRBJ1-3, with 7 bases identical to TRBD1. The germline CDR1 and CDR2 sequences are LNHDA and SQIVND (reference sequence). The CDR3 runs to 16 residues. The V gene end was trimmed by 6 bases and the J gene end by 0 bases; junction bases not matched to a gene: 8.

The chain is built from TRBV29-1 and TRBJ1-1; 7 nucleotides agree with TRBD1. Losses at the gene ends were 8 bases for V and 2 bases for J; bases not matched to a gene: 5. CDR3 length: 12 residues. The germline gives CDR1 SQVTM, CDR2 ANQGSEA. The DNA of the CDR3 is TGCAGCCACAGACAGGGCAACACTGAAGCTTTCTTT. Protein product: CSHRQGNTEAFF. Using reference TRBV29-1 and TRBJ1-1 for the parts outside the CDR3, the full variable domain is SAVISQKPSRDICQRGTSLTIQCQVDSQVTMMFWYRQQPGQSLTLIATANQGSEATYESGFVIDKFPISRPNLTFSTLTVSNMSPEDSSIYLCSHRQGNTEAFFGQGTRLTVV.

V and J are TRBV13 and TRBJ2-4; 9 bases align to TRBD1. The CDR3 is 18 amino acids. Germline values: CDR1 PRHDT, CDR2 FYEKMQ (reference sequence). Losses at the gene ends were 6 bases for V and 0 bases for J; bases not matched to a gene: 12. The CDR3 loop is CASSTRGQGTLAKNIQYF. DNA for the CDR3: TGTGCCAGCAGTACGCGTGGACAGGGGACTCTAGCCAAAAACATTCAGTACTTC.

The chain has TRBV7-6 and TRBJ1-6; D not resolved. The CDR3 loop spans 19 amino acids. Deletions cut 5 bases from V and 0 bases from J, with 20 bases between. The germline gives CDR1 SGHVS, CDR2 FNYEAQ. The DNA for the CDR3 is TGTGCCAGCAGCCAGTCCGGGATCCCGGGAAGCTCCTATAATTCACCCCTCCACTTT. It encodes CASSQSGIPGSSYNSPLHF.

V usage is TRBV5-8 and J usage is TRBJ1-2; D gene ambiguous. Looked up from germline, CDR1 is SGHTS and CDR2 is YDEGEE. CDR3 length: 14 residues. V lost 3 bases and J lost 13, with 22 bases in between. CDR3 loop: CASSSGAGASAITF. CDR3 DNA sequence: TGTGCCAGCAGCTCTGGCGCGGGCGCCTCGGCTATCACCTTC.

V gene TRBV7-3 combines with J gene TRBJ2-3; 11 bases match TRBD2. Unmatched junction bases numbered 8, after V lost 5 bases and J lost 4 bases. The CDR3 is 16 residues long. CDR1 and CDR2 (germline): SGHTA, FQGTGA. The CDR3 is CASSPRTSGFSDTQYF. CDR3 bases: TGTGCCAGCAGCCCCCGGACTAGCGGGTTTTCAGATACGCAGTATTTT.

V usage is TRBV5-1 and J usage is TRBJ2-2, with unresolved D. The CDR3 sequence is 14 residues long. Germline CDR1 reads SGHRS; CDR2 reads YFSETQ. V lost 3 bases to trimming and J lost 1 base, with 7 bases between them. The CDR3 DNA sequence: TGCGCCAGCAGCTACGACGGGAACACCGGGGAGCTGTTTTTT. As protein: CASSYDGNTGELFF.

V usage is TRBV19 and J usage is TRBJ2-7; a weak D match, TRBD2 (5 bases). Per the germline V gene, CDR1 is LNHDA and CDR2 is SQIVND (reference sequence). The V end was cut by 6 bases, the J end by 3 bases, with 18 bases between. The CDR3 consists of 15 residues. DNA for the CDR3: TGTGCCAGTAGAACCTCCTTGGGGAGCCACTACGAGCAGTACTTC. It is translated as CASRTSLGSHYEQYF.

The chain couples TRBV7-9 to TRBJ1-1; the D gene is possibly TRBD1 (5 bases). V gave up 0 bases and J gave up 4 bases, with 9 bases separating them. The CDR3 has 14 amino acids. Germline CDR1 reads SEHNR; CDR2 reads FQNEAQ (reference sequence). The CDR3 here is CASSLAAQATEAFF. Written as DNA, the CDR3 is TGTGCCAGCAGCTTAGCGGCACAGGCCACTGAAGCTTTCTTT.

The chain employs TRBV7-9 and TRBJ2-7; the D call may be TRBD1 or TRBD2 (5 bases each). Germline V gives CDR1 SEHNR, CDR2 FQNEAQ (reference sequence). Trimming took 5 bases from V and 2 from J, leaving 13 bases between them. The CDR3 has 14 residues. This CDR3 reads CASSGWDETYEQYF. The DNA for the CDR3 is TGTGCCAGCAGCGGGTGGGACGAGACCTACGAGCAGTACTTC.

This sequence joins TRBV12-5 and TRBJ1-2; TRBD1 matches at 8 bases. The junction had 6 bases not matched to a gene; V was cut back by 7 bases and J by 5 bases. The CDR3 loop spans 13 amino acids. Germline V gene lookup returns CDR1 LGHNT and CDR2 FRNRAP. As DNA, the CDR3 is TGTGCTAGTGCCTTTGACAGGGGATATGGCTACACCTTC. This gives the protein CASAFDRGYGYTF. Full variable domain (remainder filled in from reference TRBV12-5 and TRBJ1-2): DARVTQTPRHKVTEMGQEVTMRCQPILGHNTVFWYRQTMMQGLELLAYFRNRAPLDDSGMPKDRFSAEMPDATLATLKIQPSEPRDSAVYFCASAFDRGYGYTFGSGTRLTVV.

The chain couples TRBV7-9 to TRBJ1-6; D gene unclear. Germline CDR1 reads SEHNR; CDR2 reads FQNEAQ (reference sequence). The CDR3 runs to 16 residues. V was clipped by 4 bases and J by 6 bases, with 16 bases between them. The CDR3 DNA sequence: TGTGCCAGCAGCTCCCAAGACCAGTTAGGTAATTCACCCCTCCACTTT. Its translation is CASSSQDQLGNSPLHF.